Sequencing of this T cell receptor (beta chain) was carried out in a study of shared clonotypes between healthy human individuals. It was about 180 ng DNA, 33,000 or so T cell genomes, that sorted-subset replicate PCRs used. The repertoire was sequenced with immunoSEQ multiplex PCR; TCRdb's copy has only in-frame clones and lacks some. The sample has about 2 million clones, 85% to 95% seen once. Turning to this clone: This sample also contains other DNA sequences that code for the same CDR3.

Those who donated were healthy HIV-negative adults, with no recent acute infections or vaccinations reported. CDR3 size: 12 residues. Germline V gene lookup returns CDR1 MNHNY and CDR2 SVGAGI (reference sequence). V was shortened by 2 bases and J by 8 bases, with 7 bases between the two germline ends. The sequence was obtained from a man aged 18 to 30 in good health. V and J are TRBV6-6 and TRBJ2-1; tentatively, D is TRBD1 or TRBD2 (6 bases each). The sequenced sample was naive CD4+ T cells sorted from blood. As for subset: CD45RA+ positively selected. The CDR3 region has the DNA TGTGCCAGCAGTTACAGGGGGGATGAGCAGTTCTTC. Encoded protein: CASSYRGDEQFF.